This entry lists 30 T cell receptor beta chains sequenced from one sample in a study of cytomegalovirus exposure and HLA in healthy donors. Repertoires were generated with immunoSEQ multiplex PCR, while TCRdb's copy carries only in-frame clones and drops some. The sample contains 150,000 to 200,000 clones, about three quarters of which appear only once. The specimen was PBMCs. These receptors all stem from a woman aged 25-40 years in good health and CMV-seronegative.

The chain couples TRBV5-1 to TRBJ2-3, with TRBD2 matching 10 bases. V dropped 0 bases and J dropped 3; count of bases not matched to a gene: 10. This CDR3 is 18 amino acids long. Per germline, CDR1 SGHRS and CDR2 YFSETQ. The CDR3 sequence: CASSLDGLAGARTDTQYF. CDR3 sequence (DNA): TGCGCCAGCAGCTTGGATGGGCTAGCGGGAGCACGGACAGATACGCAGTATTTT.

The chain joins TRBV30 to TRBJ2-1, with a possible D match to TRBD1 (5 bases). Per germline, CDR1 GTSNPN and CDR2 SVGIG (reference sequence). The CDR3 sequence is 12 residues long. Trimming stripped 0 bases from V and 11 bases from J, with 11 bases between. CDR3 region: CAWSVVRGQQFF. The CDR3, as DNA: TGTGCCTGGAGTGTTGTTAGGGGCCAGCAGTTCTTC.

The gene calls are TRBV5-4 and TRBJ1-5; no firm D call. The CDR3 loop spans 16 amino acids. V lost 10 bases and J 2 bases, leaving 22 bases between the germline ends. Germline lookup yields CDR1 SGHNT and CDR2 YYREEE (reference sequence). The CDR3 DNA reads TGTGCCGGAGAGGGTGGGGATACAGAGGGCAATCAGCCCCAGCATTTT. It encodes CAGEGGDTEGNQPQHF.

The chain couples TRBV4-1 to TRBJ1-2; TRBD1 matches 9 bases. With 5 bases clipped from V and 4 bases from J, the junction kept 8 bases outside the gene matches. There are 15 residues in the CDR3. CDR1 MGHRA and CDR2 YSYEKL come from the germline V gene. CDR3 loop: CASSTGQGRLYGYTF. The CDR3 coding sequence is TGCGCCAGCAGCACCGGACAGGGGCGGCTCTATGGCTACACCTTC.

J is TRBJ1-2 and V is TRBV19, with 9 bases that match TRBD1. This CDR3 has 13 residues. Germline V CDR1 and CDR2: LNHDA, SQIVND (reference sequence). V was clipped by 10 bases and J by 2 bases; unmatched bases: 5. CDR3 protein: CATTGQGNYGYTF. For the CDR3, the DNA is TGTGCCACCACGGGACAGGGCAACTATGGCTACACCTTC.

The chain couples TRBV7-6 to TRBJ2-1; 12 positions agree with TRBD2. The trim removed 5 bases at V and 0 bases at J, leaving 8 bases unmatched. This CDR3 region has 18 residues. CDR1 and CDR2 from the germline V gene are SGHVS and FNYEAQ. CDR3: CASSPRTSGKSSYNEQFF. The CDR3 DNA is TGTGCCAGCAGCCCCCGGACTAGCGGGAAGAGCTCCTACAATGAGCAGTTCTTC.

The chain combines TRBV7-6 with TRBJ2-2; TRBD1 matches 7 bases. Per the germline V gene, CDR1 is SGHVS and CDR2 is FNYEAQ. J lost 5 bases, V lost 3 bases, and 6 bases had no gene match. CDR3 length equals 15 residues. The CDR3 here is CASSFLQGVTGELFF. The CDR3 coding sequence is TGTGCCAGCAGCTTCCTCCAGGGGGTTACCGGGGAGCTGTTTTTT.

The J gene is TRBJ2-1, the V gene TRBV19; TRBD1 matches at 10 bases. Trimming took 4 bases from V and 2 from J; bases not matched to a gene: 2. The CDR3 loop spans 15 amino acids. CDR1 is LNHDA and CDR2 is SQIVND in the germline V gene (reference sequence). CDR3 DNA: TGTGCCAGTAGTAAAGGGACAGGGGCCTACAATGAGCAGTTCTTC. Its protein is CASSKGTGAYNEQFF.

The V call is TRBV7-2, the J call TRBJ2-7, with unresolved D. Trimming left V 1 base short and J 6 bases short, with 10 bases between. The CDR3 is made up of 13 amino acids. Per the germline V gene, CDR1 is SGHTA and CDR2 is FQGNSA. The CDR3: CASSLVPVREQYF. CDR3 nucleotides: TGTGCCAGCAGCTTAGTTCCGGTCCGCGAGCAGTACTTC.

The genes are TRBV12-1 and TRBJ1-2; the table's D call, TRBD1, has no DNA check behind it. TRBV12-1 corresponds to a pseudogene. The length of the CDR3 is 15 residues. The DNA for the CDR3 is TGTGCCAGCAGCCCCCGACAGCCCAGGGACTATGGCTACACCTTC. Translation: CASSPRQPRDYGYTF.

This sequence joins TRBV7-9 and TRBJ2-5; D gene ambiguous. Germline assignment: CDR1 SEHNR and CDR2 FQNEAQ (reference sequence). Trimming took off 5 bases at V and 1 base at J, with 8 bases between the two ends. The CDR3 loop spans 13 amino acids. Here the CDR3 DNA reads TGTGCCAGCAGCCCGTCGAGCCAAGAGACCCAGTACTTC. This gives the protein CASSPSSQETQYF.

The V and J genes are TRBV27 and TRBJ2-7, with D perhaps TRBD2 (6 bases). Germline loops: CDR1 MNHEY, CDR2 SMNVEV (reference sequence). Trimming shortened V by 5 bases and J by 0 bases, and 17 bases separated the two germline ends. The length of the CDR3 is 16 residues. CDR3 protein: CASSPLAGRSSYEQYF. The CDR3 DNA reads as TGTGCCAGCAGTCCCCTGGCGGGGAGGAGCTCCTACGAGCAGTACTTC.

Note on this clone: A read error may explain this, as a much larger clone is one base away. The rearrangement joins TRBV7-3 to TRBJ2-2; D might be TRBD1 (6 bases). Trimming cost V 3 bases and J 5 bases, with 7 bases left between them. The CDR3 sequence is 13 residues long. The germline V gene has CDR1 SGHTA and CDR2 FQGTGA. CDR3 DNA: TGTGCCAGCAGCTTTACAGGGACCGGGGAGCTGTTTTTT. Amino acid sequence: CASSFTGTGELFF. The entire variable domain, with the rest obtained from reference TRBV7-3 and TRBJ2-2, is as follows: GAGVSQTPSNKVTEKGKYVELRCDPISGHTALYWYRQSLGQGPEFLIYFQGTGAADDSGLPNDRFFAVRPEGSVSTLKIQRTERGDSAVYLCASSFTGTGELFFGEGSRLTVL.

The genes are TRBV6-6 and TRBJ2-5, with a tentative D call TRBD1 (5 bases). This CDR3 contains 13 residues. Per the germline V gene, CDR1 is MNHNY and CDR2 is SVGAGI (reference sequence). Trimming left V 7 bases short and J 1 base short, with 10 bases between. The CDR3 spells CASTRDFQETQYF. DNA for the CDR3: TGTGCCAGCACCAGGGATTTCCAAGAGACCCAGTACTTC.

This chain's CDR3 is CASSLNPAGGGNEQFF. The DNA of the CDR3 is TGTGCCAGCAGTTTAAACCCAGCGGGGGGGGGAAATGAGCAGTTCTTC. The rearrangement uses TRBV28 and TRBJ2-1; 10 nucleotides align to TRBD2. The CDR3 length is 16 residues. J was trimmed by 7 bases and V by 2 bases; bases with no gene match: 8. The V gene's germline CDR1 is MDHEN and CDR2 SYDVKM.

The rearrangement links TRBV27 to TRBJ2-5; tentative D call: TRBD1 (5 bases). The V end was cut by 7 bases, the J end by 2 bases, with 20 bases between. Germline V gene data show CDR1 as MNHEY and CDR2 as SMNVEV (reference sequence). The CDR3 runs to 16 residues. The CDR3 protein is CASTRLGQGTQETQYF. The CDR3 DNA reads TGTGCCAGCACCCGGCTCGGGCAGGGAACACAAGAGACCCAGTACTTC.

This chain joins TRBV5-1 and TRBJ1-1; D remains unclear. V was cut by 2 bases and J by 11 bases, with 10 bases left in between. The germline V gene has CDR1 SGHRS and CDR2 YFSETQ. CDR3 length equals 11 residues. CDR3 nucleotides: TGCGCCAGCAGCTTAGGAGGGAGCGCTTTCTTT. This sequence encodes CASSLGGSAFF.

The sample holds a few counts of this clone. This chain links TRBV27 with TRBJ1-1; the match to TRBD1 covers 10 bases. The trim removed 5 bases at V and 4 bases at J, leaving 4 bases unmatched. CDR3 length: 14 amino acids. From germline, CDR1 is MNHEY and CDR2 SMNVEV (reference sequence). CDR3 sequence (DNA): TGTGCCAGCAGTGGGACAGGGGCCTTCACTGAAGCTTTCTTT. Translating it yields CASSGTGAFTEAFF.

V and J are TRBV7-2 and TRBJ2-3; the match to TRBD2 covers 11 bases. CDR1 is SGHTA, CDR2 FQGNSA, per germline. The junction had 12 bases not matched to a gene; V was cut back by 4 bases and J by 6 bases. The CDR3 covers 17 residues. The CDR3, as DNA: TGTGCCAGCAGCTCCTACACTAGCGGGAGAATTAAGGATACGCAGTATTTT. This sequence encodes CASSSYTSGRIKDTQYF.

The rearrangement joins TRBV29-1 to TRBJ1-5; 7 bases match TRBD1. The germline V gene has CDR1 SQVTM and CDR2 ANQGSEA. V lost 0 bases and J lost 0; bases outside the gene matches: 8. The CDR3 is 17 amino acids. In DNA form, the CDR3 reads TGCAGCGTTGAAGAGGGACAGACCCCTTATAGCAATCAGCCCCAGCATTTT. Amino acid sequence: CSVEEGQTPYSNQPQHF.

The chain carries TRBV14 and TRBJ2-5; TRBD1 matches 7 bases. The CDR3 spans 14 residues. CDR1 is SGHDN, CDR2 FVKESK, per germline. V trimming: 2 bases; J trimming: 2 bases; junction bases outside the gene matches: 2. The CDR3, as DNA: TGTGCCAGCAGCCAATTGGACAGGCAAGAGACCCAGTACTTC. It encodes CASSQLDRQETQYF. Full variable domain (outside the CDR3, taken from reference TRBV14 and TRBJ2-5): EAGVTQFPSHSVIEKGQTVTLRCDPISGHDNLYWYRRVMGKEIKFLLHFVKESKQDESGMPNNRFLAERTGGTYSTLKVQPAELEDSGVYFCASSQLDRQETQYFGPGTRLLVL.

This chain links TRBV4-1 with TRBJ1-5, with 12 bases fitting TRBD1. This CDR3 contains 15 residues. CDR1 is MGHRA and CDR2 is YSYEKL in the germline V gene. V lost 4 bases and J lost 7; bases outside the gene matches: 5. CDR3 in amino acids: CASSPGQGARQPQHF. As DNA, the CDR3 is TGCGCCAGCAGCCCGGGACAGGGGGCGCGGCAGCCCCAGCATTTT.

This sequence joins TRBV6-6 and TRBJ1-4, with D hard to call. The CDR3 sequence is 15 residues long. Germline CDR1 MNHNY, CDR2 SVGAGI (reference sequence). V lost 6 bases and J lost 0, with 11 bases in between. The CDR3 nucleotides read TGTGCCAGCAGCCGTCTAAGTGCAACTAATGAAAAACTGTTTTTT. Amino acids: CASSRLSATNEKLFF.

The chain has TRBV7-9 and TRBJ1-6, with D hard to call. CDR3 length: 14 amino acids. The V gene's germline CDR1 is SEHNR and CDR2 FQNEAQ (reference sequence). The ends were cut back, 4 bases at V and 8 bases at J, with 12 bases in the middle. CDR3 in amino acids: CASSYPRTDSPLHF. The CDR3, as DNA: TGTGCCAGCAGCTACCCGCGCACCGATTCACCCCTCCACTTT.

DNA of the CDR3: TGCGCCAGCAGTGAGGGCAGGATCTATGGCTACACCTTC. It translates to CASSEGRIYGYTF. The chain has TRBV10-1 and TRBJ1-2; D is unresolved. The CDR3 spans 13 residues. The V gene's germline CDR1 is WNHNN and CDR2 SYGVQD (reference sequence). The ends were cut back, 2 bases at V and 4 bases at J, with 8 bases in the middle.

V is TRBV7-9 and J is TRBJ1-5, with TRBD1 identical over 8 bases. This CDR3 has 15 amino acids. Germline CDR1 and CDR2: SEHNR and FQNEAQ (reference sequence). The V segment lost 1 base and the J segment 3 bases; nucleotides outside the gene matches: 2. The DNA for the CDR3 is TGTGCCAGCAGCTTAGGACAGGGGCCCAATCAGCCCCAGCATTTT. Translated, it gives CASSLGQGPNQPQHF. The whole variable domain, filled in from reference TRBV7-9 and TRBJ1-5, reads DTGVSQNPRHKITKRGQNVTFRCDPISEHNRLYWYRQTLGQGPEFLTYFQNEAQLEKSRLLSDRFSAERPKGSFSTLEIQRTEQGDSAMYLCASSLGQGPNQPQHFGDGTRLSIL.

The V and J genes are TRBV27 and TRBJ2-1, with D unclear. Trimming stripped 10 bases from V and 4 bases from J, with 26 bases between. Germline CDR1 and CDR2: MNHEY and SMNVEV (reference sequence). The CDR3 spans 17 residues. The CDR3 DNA is TGTGCCATCCCACCTCCCGTGGCACACATAACGTACAATGAGCAGTTCTTC. Translated, it gives CAIPPPVAHITYNEQFF.

The chain recombines TRBV6-5 with TRBJ1-2, with D possibly being TRBD1 (5 bases). The CDR3 loop spans 14 amino acids. Germline V gene sequence: CDR1 MNHEY, CDR2 SVGAGI. Trimming removed 0 bases from V and 4 bases from J, with 9 bases in between. The CDR3 here is CASSYSNDSYGYTF. CDR3 sequence (DNA): TGTGCCAGCAGTTACTCCAATGACAGCTATGGCTACACCTTC.

The V and J genes are TRBV28 and TRBJ1-5, with D perhaps TRBD1 (6 bases). With 5 bases removed from V and 7 bases from J, the gap between germline ends came to 15 bases. This CDR3 has 14 amino acids. Germline V lookup: CDR1 MDHEN, CDR2 SYDVKM. The CDR3, as DNA: TGTGCCAGCAGTGATGGAACAGGGAGACAGCCCCAGCATTTT. Protein sequence: CASSDGTGRQPQHF.

V gene TRBV10-1 combines with J gene TRBJ2-2, with TRBD1 matching over 7 bases. V was clipped by 6 bases and J by 6 bases; unmatched bases: 7. Germline-derived CDR1 and CDR2 are WNHNN and SYGVQD (reference sequence). The CDR3 extends over 14 amino acids. The CDR3 region is CASRLTGSAGELFF. The CDR3 DNA reads TGCGCCAGCAGGCTGACAGGGTCCGCCGGGGAGCTGTTTTTT.